This TCR beta chain is from a study of shared T cell receptors in the human thymus. The data were produced by immunoSEQ multiplex PCR, yet TCRdb's version contains in-frame clones alone and is incomplete. The top ten clones hold roughly 0.0086% of a sample with hundreds of thousands of clones, 87% of them seen once. The CDR3 runs 14 residues. Germline-derived CDR1 and CDR2 are SGHRS and YFSETQ. V was cut by 1 base and J by 8 bases, with 15 bases left in between. In addition, the sample was reused for a study of human thymus T cells. According to that study: The donor group consisted of healthy Finnish infants who were having corrective surgery for congenital heart defects. Resections from corrective heart surgery provided thymus tissue. V and J gene usage appeared biased in thymic and blood repertoires.

The chain has TRBV5-1 and TRBJ1-2, with a possible D match to TRBD1 (5 bases). The material sequenced was thymocytes. The sequence was obtained from a boy under two years old with a congenital heart defect. CDR3 amino acids: CASSLLGGQTGYTF. In DNA, the CDR3 is TGCGCCAGCAGCTTGTTGGGTGGACAAACAGGCTACACCTTC.